The 30 T cell receptor beta chains below all came from one sample that was sequenced in a study of blood T cell repertoires in COVID-19 (dated by TCRdb to 2020 to 2022). Receptors were amplified or captured by the immunoSEQ multiplex PCR assay. TCRdb retrieved this table from immuneACCESS and kept in-frame rearrangements only. Not all clones are present; in checked studies, unresolved V genes account for under half, and no reason is known for the remainder. Counted in this sample were about 440,000 clones; 70% to 90% of them appeared once. Roughly 2% of the sample is held by the ten biggest clonotypes. Sequencing was done on a sample of PBMCs or T cells enriched from blood (not recorded which). Every receptor here comes from a woman in her late teens or twenties with acute COVID-19.

This chain uses TRBV7-9 with TRBJ1-4, with TRBD1 matching over 7 bases. The germline V gene encodes CDR1 SEHNR and CDR2 FQNEAQ (reference sequence). V lost 5 bases and J lost 10; bases outside the gene matches: 13. The CDR3 has 15 amino acids. This CDR3 is CASSTQGSLSGKLFF. CDR3 nucleotides: TGTGCCAGCAGCACACAGGGGAGCCTCAGTGGAAAACTGTTTTTT.

V gene TRBV7-8 combines with J gene TRBJ1-1, with 11 bases matching TRBD1. V lost 1 base to trimming and J lost 6 bases; unmatched junction nucleotides: 10. CDR3 length: 17 amino acids. Germline lookup yields CDR1 SGHVS and CDR2 FQNEAQ. The CDR3 loop reads CASSLGTGGAAIPEAFF. CDR3 bases: TGTGCCAGCAGCTTAGGGACAGGGGGCGCGGCGATTCCTGAAGCTTTCTTT.

J is TRBJ2-3 and V is TRBV7-2, with D possibly being TRBD1 (6 bases). This CDR3 comprises 13 residues. Germline V gene data show CDR1 as SGHTA and CDR2 as FQGNSA. Trimming took 5 bases from V and 4 from J, leaving 10 bases between them. For the CDR3, the DNA is TGTGCCAGCAGCCCCCCAGGGGCAGATACGCAGTATTTT. Translation gives CASSPPGADTQYF.

The chain recombines TRBV5-1 with TRBJ1-3; perhaps TRBD1 as D (6 bases). V was clipped by 3 bases and J by 4 bases, with 14 bases between them. This CDR3 comprises 15 residues. Per the germline V gene, CDR1 is SGHRS and CDR2 is YFSETQ. This chain's CDR3 is CASSYGGGQGNTIYF. The CDR3 region has the DNA TGCGCCAGCAGCTATGGCGGGGGGCAAGGAAACACCATATATTTT.

J is TRBJ2-7 and V is TRBV28, with 8 bases fitting TRBD1. The germline CDR1 and CDR2 sequences are MDHEN and SYDVKM. The CDR3 totals 12 residues. Trimming cost V 11 bases and J 4 bases; bases outside gene matches: 7. CDR3: CASGQGGYEQYF. For the CDR3, the DNA is TGTGCCTCCGGACAGGGTGGGTACGAGCAGTACTTC.

Only one count was recorded for this clone. V usage is TRBV9 and J usage is TRBJ1-2; TRBD1 matches 9 bases. The CDR3 is 12 amino acids. Germline trimming cut 4 bases from V and 13 bases from J; bases unmatched to any gene: 8. Germline CDR1 is SGDLS and CDR2 is YYNGEE. The CDR3 is CASSPRDREFTF. CDR3 bases: TGTGCCAGCAGCCCGCGGGACAGGGAATTCACCTTC.

DNA of the CDR3: TGTGCCAGCTCACCCTCAAACGGACGGGGAACTGAAGCTTTCTTT. It encodes CASSPSNGRGTEAFF. This chain joins TRBV18 and TRBJ1-1, with no clear D. The CDR3 loop spans 15 amino acids. Germline V gives CDR1 KGHSH, CDR2 LQKENI. The V end was cut by 3 bases, the J end by 5 bases, with 16 bases between.

The V and J genes are TRBV11-3 and TRBJ1-6; no definite D call. V was trimmed by 6 bases and J by 4 bases, leaving 19 bases between them. CDR1 is SGHNT and CDR2 is YENEEA in the germline V gene. This CDR3 region has 17 residues. Here the CDR3 reads CASSFTQRSNYNSPLHF. CDR3 sequence (DNA): TGTGCCAGCAGTTTCACTCAACGGTCAAATTATAATTCACCCCTCCACTTT.

The chain uses TRBV7-2 and TRBJ1-2; TRBD1 aligns across 7 bases. Germline CDR1 is SGHTA and CDR2 is FQGNSA. The CDR3 totals 17 residues. Unmatched junction bases numbered 9, after V lost 1 base and J lost 1 base. The CDR3: CASSLVETGSYNYGYTF. CDR3 DNA: TGTGCCAGCAGCTTAGTCGAGACAGGGAGCTATAACTATGGCTACACCTTC.

About this clone itself: An end of the junction does not agree with germline; a read error may underlie this. The chain uses TRBV6-2 or TRBV6-3 and TRBJ2-4, with 12 bases aligning to TRBD2. The germline V gene has CDR1 MNHEY and CDR2 SVGEGT. The CDR3 runs 19 residues. Here the CDR3 DNA reads TGTGCCAGCAGTCACTCCTCGATACCCGGGACTAGCGGGAAAAACATTCAGTACTTC. It codes for CASSHSSIPGTSGKNIQYF.

The chain is built from TRBV28 and TRBJ2-5; D remains unclear. There are 13 residues in the CDR3. Trimming stripped 6 bases from V and 6 bases from J, with 14 bases between. CDR1 is MDHEN and CDR2 is SYDVKM in the germline V gene. CDR3 coding DNA: TGTGCCAGCAGCCTACCGGTATTCCAGACCCAGTACTTC. It encodes CASSLPVFQTQYF.

The chain has TRBV3-1 (or the pseudogene TRBV3-2) and TRBJ1-5; no firm D call. CDR1 and CDR2 (germline): LGHDT, YNNKEL (reference sequence). The CDR3 has 12 residues. V gave up 0 bases and J gave up 9 bases, with 6 bases separating them. In DNA form, the CDR3 reads TGTGCCAGCAGCCAAGACGGAGGGCCCCAGCATTTT. This gives the protein CASSQDGGPQHF.

V and J are TRBV7-2 and TRBJ2-1; 10 nucleotides match TRBD2. The CDR3 is 15 residues long. J lost 2 bases, V lost 4 bases, and 2 bases had no gene match. Germline V gene data show CDR1 as SGHTA and CDR2 as FQGNSA. CDR3 bases: TGTGCCAGCAGCTATAGCGGGGGGACCTACAATGAGCAGTTCTTC. Translated, it gives CASSYSGGTYNEQFF.

The rearrangement uses TRBV3-1 (or the pseudogene TRBV3-2) and TRBJ2-5; D may be TRBD2 (5 bases). CDR3 size: 14 residues. Per germline, CDR1 LGHDT and CDR2 YNNKEL (reference sequence). Between the trimmed V and J ends, which lost 7 bases and 5 bases, there was a span of 17 bases. CDR3 nucleotide sequence: TGTGCCAGCACGTTTTACGAGGGTCGGGAGACCCAGTACTTC. This codes for CASTFYEGRETQYF.

The J gene is TRBJ1-1, the V gene TRBV9; tentatively, D is TRBD1 (5 bases). V lost 4 bases and J 1 base, leaving 14 bases between the germline ends. CDR1 is SGDLS and CDR2 is YYNGEE in the germline V gene. This CDR3 has 15 amino acids. The CDR3, as DNA: TGTGCCAGCAGCCCCAAAGGGGCAGGGAACACTGAAGCTTTCTTT. This codes for CASSPKGAGNTEAFF.

The chain has TRBV12-3 or TRBV12-4 and TRBJ1-6; TRBD1 is a possible D gene (5 bases). This CDR3 has 10 residues. V lost 6 bases and J 14 bases, leaving 8 bases between the germline ends. CDR3 DNA sequence: TGTGCCAGCAGCGGAGGGGCCCTCCACTTT. This gives the protein CASSGGALHF.

The CDR3 protein is CASSLRVAGVYEQYF. The CDR3 nucleotides read TGTGCCAGCAGTTTACGGGTAGCGGGAGTCTACGAGCAGTACTTC. J is TRBJ2-7 and V is TRBV28; 9 nucleotides agree with TRBD2. V shed 2 bases and J 3 bases; nucleotides not matched to a gene: 5. The germline V gene encodes CDR1 MDHEN and CDR2 SYDVKM. The length of the CDR3 is 15 residues.

The rearrangement uses TRBV27 and TRBJ2-7, with D possibly being TRBD1 (6 bases). Trimming cost V 5 bases and J 1 base, with 21 bases left between them. The germline V gene encodes CDR1 MNHEY and CDR2 SMNVEV (reference sequence). This CDR3 contains 17 residues. In DNA, the CDR3 is TGTGCCAGCAGTAAGTTCGGGACACCGGAACCTTCCTACGAGCAGTACTTC. It translates to CASSKFGTPEPSYEQYF.

This clone was detected only once. V is TRBV7-9 and J is TRBJ1-1; D is undetermined. This CDR3 has 14 residues. CDR1 and CDR2 (germline): SEHNR, FQNEAQ (reference sequence). V was trimmed by 3 bases and J by 3 bases, leaving 11 bases between them. CDR3 nucleotides: TGTGCCAGCAGCTTCCAAGGCGGGGACACTGAAGCTTTCTTT. Amino acid sequence: CASSFQGGDTEAFF. Full variable domain (outside the CDR3, taken from reference TRBV7-9 and TRBJ1-1): DTGVSQNPRHKITKRGQNVTFRCDPISEHNRLYWYRQTLGQGPEFLTYFQNEAQLEKSRLLSDRFSAERPKGSFSTLEIQRTEQGDSAMYLCASSFQGGDTEAFFGQGTRLTVV.

This chain uses TRBV7-9 with TRBJ2-1; possibly TRBD2 for D (6 bases). Trimming shortened V by 5 bases and J by 4 bases, and 15 bases separated the two germline ends. This CDR3 has 15 residues. The germline gives CDR1 SEHNR, CDR2 FQNEAQ (reference sequence). DNA of the CDR3: TGTGCCAGCAGCCCCTTAAGCGGGCTTTACAATGAGCAGTTCTTC. Its protein is CASSPLSGLYNEQFF.

This clone was picked up many times. V is TRBV5-1 and J is TRBJ1-2; 7 positions match TRBD1. V shed 4 bases and J 4 bases; nucleotides not matched to a gene: 10. Germline assignment: CDR1 SGHRS and CDR2 YFSETQ. This CDR3 has 15 amino acids. The CDR3 spells CASSGMGQKVYGYTF. For the CDR3, the DNA is TGCGCCAGCAGCGGAATGGGACAGAAAGTCTATGGCTACACCTTC. Using reference TRBV5-1 and TRBJ1-2 for the parts outside the CDR3, the full variable domain is KAGVTQTPRYLIKTRGQQVTLSCSPISGHRSVSWYQQTPGQGLQFLFEYFSETQRNKGNFPGRFSGRQFSNSRSEMNVSTLELGDSALYLCASSGMGQKVYGYTFGSGTRLTVV.

V and J are TRBV28 and TRBJ2-7; 11 positions match TRBD2. The CDR3 is 13 residues long. V shed 6 bases, J shed 10 bases, and the junction held 8 bases outside the gene matches. Germline V gene data show CDR1 as MDHEN and CDR2 as SYDVKM. CDR3 nucleotides: TGTGCCAGCAGGGAGCTAGCGGGAGGAATCCAGTACTTC. Protein product: CASRELAGGIQYF. Based on the CDR3 plus reference TRBV28 and TRBJ2-7, the full variable domain is DVKVTQSSRYLVKRTGEKVFLECVQDMDHENMFWYRQDPGLGLRLIYFSYDVKMKEKGDIPEGYSVSREKKERFSLILESASTNQTSMYLCASRELAGGIQYFGPGTRLTVT.

Only one count was recorded for this clone. V gene TRBV9 combines with J gene TRBJ1-1, with D possibly TRBD1 on 6 matching bases. This CDR3 is built from 16 residues. Between the trimmed V and J ends, which lost 0 bases and 3 bases, there was a span of 15 bases. From germline, CDR1 is SGDLS and CDR2 YYNGEE. Here the CDR3 reads CASSVGEWKGDTEAFF. The CDR3 DNA reads TGTGCCAGCAGCGTAGGGGAGTGGAAGGGGGACACTGAAGCTTTCTTT.

The chain links TRBV19 to TRBJ2-3; D unresolved. This CDR3 comprises 13 residues. V was shortened by 3 bases and J by 4 bases, with 8 bases between the two germline ends. Germline assignment: CDR1 LNHDA and CDR2 SQIVND (reference sequence). CDR3: CASSIEESDTQYF. The DNA for the CDR3 is TGTGCCAGTAGTATCGAGGAATCAGATACGCAGTATTTT.

V and J are TRBV5-1 and TRBJ2-1; a possible D gene is TRBD2 (6 bases). Germline lookup yields CDR1 SGHRS and CDR2 YFSETQ. Trimming removed 4 bases from V and 3 bases from J, with 17 bases in between. The CDR3 contains 16 residues. The CDR3 protein is CASSVAAAGFYNEQFF. CDR3 DNA sequence: TGCGCCAGCAGCGTAGCAGCGGCGGGGTTCTACAATGAGCAGTTCTTC.

The genes are TRBV6-2 or TRBV6-3 and TRBJ2-2, with TRBD1 identical over 8 bases. This CDR3 spans 17 amino acids. V shed 2 bases and J 0 bases; nucleotides not matched to a gene: 5. Germline CDR1 reads MNHEY; CDR2 reads SVGEGT. For the CDR3, the DNA is TGTGCCAGCAGTTACAAATCAGGGGGCGCGAACACCGGGGAGCTGTTTTTT. Amino acids: CASSYKSGGANTGELFF.

V gene TRBV7-2 combines with J gene TRBJ1-2; 7 bases agree with TRBD1. The V gene's germline CDR1 is SGHTA and CDR2 FQGNSA. V was pared by 5 bases and J by 4 bases, with 7 bases of the junction left unmatched. The CDR3 is made up of 14 amino acids. The CDR3 region has the DNA TGTGCCAGCAGCGTCGGGACAGCACCCTATGGCTACACCTTC. It yields the protein CASSVGTAPYGYTF.

The V call is TRBV18, the J call TRBJ2-7; the D gene is possibly TRBD2 (5 bases). Trimming removed 6 bases at V and 5 bases at J, with 11 bases between. The CDR3 has 12 amino acids. Germline V gives CDR1 KGHSH, CDR2 LQKENI. The CDR3 coding sequence is TGTGCCAGCTCCCCGACTAAGGACGAGCAGTACTTC. Protein product: CASSPTKDEQYF.

The rearrangement joins TRBV7-9 to TRBJ2-4; 7 positions agree with TRBD2. Trimming at V came to 6 bases and at J to 0 bases, leaving 5 bases not matched to a gene. The CDR3 runs 15 residues. Germline V CDR1 and CDR2: SEHNR, FQNEAQ (reference sequence). The CDR3 loop is CASSTGGEAKNIQYF. CDR3 nucleotide sequence: TGTGCCAGCAGTACTGGGGGGGAAGCCAAAAACATTCAGTACTTC. The full variable domain, with the rest looked up from reference TRBV7-9 and TRBJ2-4, is DTGVSQNPRHKITKRGQNVTFRCDPISEHNRLYWYRQTLGQGPEFLTYFQNEAQLEKSRLLSDRFSAERPKGSFSTLEIQRTEQGDSAMYLCASSTGGEAKNIQYFGAGTRLSVL.

The chain couples TRBV5-1 to TRBJ2-2, with 9 bases fitting TRBD1. CDR1 and CDR2 (germline): SGHRS, YFSETQ. V gave up 1 base and J gave up 6 bases; unmatched junction bases: 7. The CDR3 is 16 amino acids. In DNA, the CDR3 is TGCGCCAGCAGCTTGAGCGTGACAGGGGGAGCCGGGGAGCTGTTTTTT. This sequence encodes CASSLSVTGGAGELFF.